This passage covers 9 T cell receptor beta chains from one sample sequenced in a study of blood T cell repertoires in COVID-19. Sequencing used immunoSEQ multiplex PCR; TCRdb keeps in-frame clones, though not all of them. The repertoire consists of 95,000 to 150,000 clones, with about 89% occurring once and the leading ten covering 25% to 35%. The sequenced material came from peripheral blood. These receptors were obtained from an older woman with acute or convalescent COVID-19.

This CDR3 reads CASSLGTRNTGELFF. CDR3 in DNA: TGTGCCAGCAGTTTGGGGACACGGAACACCGGGGAGCTGTTTTTT. The rearrangement links TRBV27 to TRBJ2-2; maybe TRBD1 (6 bases). There are 15 residues in the CDR3. Trimming stripped 3 bases from V and 1 base from J, with 9 bases between. From germline, CDR1 is MNHEY and CDR2 SMNVEV (reference sequence).

There are many counts of this clone. V is TRBV28 and J is TRBJ2-2; tentative D call: TRBD2 (6 bases). This CDR3 has 13 residues. Germline V gene lookup returns CDR1 MDHEN and CDR2 SYDVKM. The V and J ends lost 6 bases and 6 bases respectively, with 11 bases between them. CDR3 loop: CASSWRGPGELFF. DNA of the CDR3: TGTGCCAGCAGCTGGAGGGGCCCCGGGGAGCTGTTTTTT.

The V call is TRBV10-1, the J call TRBJ2-1; D is unresolved. This CDR3 contains 14 residues. Germline assignment: CDR1 WNHNN and CDR2 SYGVQD (reference sequence). V shed 3 bases and J shed 0 bases, with 6 bases lying between them. The CDR3 DNA sequence: TGCGCCAGCAGTGACTCGGGCTCCTACAATGAGCAGTTCTTC. Protein: CASSDSGSYNEQFF.

The chain recombines TRBV28 with TRBJ1-2; D remains ambiguous. With 2 bases removed from V and 7 bases from J, the gap between germline ends came to 14 bases. This CDR3 contains 14 residues. CDR1 is MDHEN and CDR2 is SYDVKM in the germline V gene. The CDR3 loop is CASSLSGRFGGYTF. CDR3 nucleotides: TGTGCCAGCAGTTTAAGCGGGCGGTTCGGTGGCTACACCTTC.

This clone was observed a single time. DNA of the CDR3: TGCAGTGCTCGTGAGGGGCTCAACGAGCAGTACTTC. It specifies CSAREGLNEQYF. The V gene is TRBV20-1, the J gene TRBJ2-7; D is possibly TRBD1 or TRBD2 (5 bases each). CDR3 length: 12 residues. The V end lost 5 bases, the J end lost 5 bases, and 13 bases lay between the germline ends. From germline, CDR1 is DFQATT and CDR2 SNEGSKA (reference sequence).

The rearrangement links TRBV19 to TRBJ2-7, with no clear D. The CDR3 covers 15 residues. Germline CDR1 is LNHDA and CDR2 is SQIVND (reference sequence). Trimming removed 0 bases from V and 2 bases from J, with 11 bases in between. The CDR3 sequence is CASSIDGKRTYEQYF. The CDR3 region has the DNA TGTGCCAGTAGTATAGATGGCAAGAGGACCTACGAGCAGTACTTC.

This chain joins TRBV6-5 and TRBJ2-7, with D possibly matching TRBD1 (6 bases). In germline, CDR1 is MNHEY, CDR2 SVGAGI. The V end lost 0 bases, the J end lost 4 bases, and 7 bases lay between the germline ends. The CDR3 is 13 amino acids. The chain's CDR3 is CASSYSRGYEQYF. The CDR3 bases are TGTGCCAGCAGTTACTCGAGGGGGTACGAGCAGTACTTC.

CDR3 sequence reads: CASSLGASGQETQYF. CDR3 coding DNA: TGTGCCAGCAGCTTAGGGGCTAGCGGCCAAGAGACCCAGTACTTC. The chain is built from TRBV7-9 and TRBJ2-5; 7 positions match TRBD2. Germline trimming cut 1 base from V and 1 base from J; bases unmatched to any gene: 3. Germline CDR1 and CDR2: SEHNR and FQNEAQ (reference sequence). The CDR3 sequence is 15 residues long.

This clone was counted a single time. The chain recombines TRBV7-9 with TRBJ1-6; 8 nucleotides match TRBD1. Per the germline V gene, CDR1 is SEHNR and CDR2 is FQNEAQ (reference sequence). CDR3 length: 13 residues. V lost 10 bases and J lost 7; bases outside the gene matches: 6. The CDR3 sequence: CANSDRENSPLHF. CDR3 nucleotide sequence: TGTGCCAACTCGGACAGGGAGAATTCACCCCTCCACTTT.